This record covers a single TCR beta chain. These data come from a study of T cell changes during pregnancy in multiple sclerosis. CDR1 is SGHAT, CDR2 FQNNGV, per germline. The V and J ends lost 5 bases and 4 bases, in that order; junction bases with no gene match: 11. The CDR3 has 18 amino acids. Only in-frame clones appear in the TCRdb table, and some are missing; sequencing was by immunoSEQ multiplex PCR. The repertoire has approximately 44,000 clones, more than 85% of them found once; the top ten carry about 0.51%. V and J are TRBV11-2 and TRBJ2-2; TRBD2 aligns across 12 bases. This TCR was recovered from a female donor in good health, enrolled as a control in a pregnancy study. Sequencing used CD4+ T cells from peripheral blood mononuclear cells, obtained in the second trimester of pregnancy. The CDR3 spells CASSHQTSGRWGTGELFF. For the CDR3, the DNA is TGTGCCAGCAGCCACCAGACTAGCGGGAGATGGGGCACCGGGGAGCTGTTTTTT.